This T cell receptor (beta chain) emerged from a study of blood T cell repertoires in COVID-19. Study-level background: The United States, Italy and Spain supplied acute and convalescent COVID-19 samples.

There are 16 residues in the CDR3. Germline loops: CDR1 LNHDA, CDR2 SQIVND (reference sequence). The ends were cut back, 7 bases at V and 5 bases at J, with 23 bases in the middle. In the study's own analysis: Amplification with reference gene primers provided the estimates of nucleated cell counts. TCRdb's copy holds only in-frame clones and misses some; the assay was immunoSEQ multiplex PCR. V and J calls plus clone size are reproduced from that table; the DNA served to infer D and trimming. The sample holds about 170,000 clones, around four fifths seen once. In Seattle, patients joined the study during active infection and were tracked longitudinally.

The clonotype was recovered from an elderly woman with COVID-19, enrolled during active disease. The chain combines TRBV19 with TRBJ1-2; a possible D gene is TRBD1 (6 bases). The sequencing input was peripheral blood. CDR3 DNA sequence: TGTGCCAGTACCTCCGCGGGGGCTACCGGCGATTATGGCTACACCTTC. The encoded protein is CASTSAGATGDYGYTF.